The clone carrying this TCR beta chain was seen only once. The CDR3 spans 15 residues. V gave up 0 bases and J gave up 0 bases, with 7 bases separating them. Germline values: CDR1 SGDLS, CDR2 YYNGEE. Per the study methods: Estimation of nucleated cell counts relied on the amplification of reference gene primers. Profiling relied on immunoSEQ multiplex PCR, and the TCRdb table lists in-frame clones only, not all of them. For V, J and clone size, that table is used; D and trimming come from the DNA. The repertoire has approximately 200,000 clones, about nine tenths of them found once; the top ten carry roughly 3%. This sample is drawn from a study of blood T cell repertoires in COVID-19. Whole-study context: COVID-19 samples, acute and convalescent, were from the United States, Italy and Spain.

One Seattle source followed patients from active infection through their disease course. This receptor was taken from a young man with COVID-19, enrolled during active disease. The specimen sequenced was peripheral blood. The chain has TRBV9 and TRBJ2-1; D unresolved. The CDR3 loop reads CASSVASNSYNEQFF. CDR3 nucleotide sequence: TGTGCCAGCAGCGTAGCGAGTAACTCCTACAATGAGCAGTTCTTC. Drawing the rest from reference TRBV9 and TRBJ2-1, the complete variable domain is DSGVTQTPKHLITATGQRVTLRCSPRSGDLSVYWYQQSLDQGLQFLIQYYNGEERAKGNILERFSAQQFPDLHSELNLSSLELGDSALYFCASSVASNSYNEQFFGPGTRLTVL.